The 32 T cell receptor beta chains below were found in one sample sequenced in a study of T cell responses to AZD1222 COVID-19 vaccine. Sequencing was performed with immunoSEQ multiplex PCR; in TCRdb, only in-frame clones are kept and a portion is missing. Of some 160,000 clones listed, roughly 90% are singletons. The sequencing used peripheral blood, collected on day 0 of AZD1222 vaccination. The receptors stem from an adult in good health.

J is TRBJ2-7 and V is TRBV9; D might be TRBD1 (6 bases). The CDR3 contains 15 residues. V lost 4 bases and J lost 2, with 16 bases in between. CDR1 and CDR2 from the germline V gene are SGDLS and YYNGEE. CDR3 region: CASSPQPTGTYEQYF. The DNA for the CDR3 is TGTGCCAGCAGCCCCCAGCCGACAGGAACCTACGAGCAGTACTTC.

This clone was counted a single time. The V gene is TRBV7-2, the J gene TRBJ1-2; D is possibly TRBD1 (5 bases). V was shortened by 0 bases and J by 3 bases, with 14 bases between the two germline ends. Germline-derived CDR1 and CDR2 are SGHTA and FQGNSA. The CDR3 consists of 16 residues. The chain's CDR3 is CASSLARRGMYYGYTF. The CDR3, as DNA: TGTGCCAGCAGCTTAGCTAGGCGGGGGATGTACTATGGCTACACCTTC. Full variable domain (missing parts from reference TRBV7-2 and TRBJ1-2): GAGVSQSPSNKVTEKGKDVELRCDPISGHTALYWYRQSLGQGLEFLIYFQGNSAPDKSGLPSDRFSAERTGGSVSTLTIQRTQQEDSAVYLCASSLARRGMYYGYTFGSGTRLTVV.

The chain is built from TRBV10-3 and TRBJ2-7; 7 nucleotides agree with TRBD1. CDR1 and CDR2 from the germline V gene are ENHRY and SYGVKD. Unmatched junction bases numbered 6, after V lost 6 bases and J lost 1 base. This CDR3 contains 14 residues. The CDR3 DNA reads TGTGCCATCAGCTACGGGACAGATTCCTACGAGCAGTACTTC. Amino acids: CAISYGTDSYEQYF.

The J gene is TRBJ2-2, the V gene TRBV5-5; D is undetermined. Germline V lookup: CDR1 SGHKS, CDR2 YYEKEE (reference sequence). V was clipped by 0 bases and J by 3 bases, with 6 bases between them. This CDR3 is 14 amino acids long. In DNA, the CDR3 is TGTGCCAGCAGCTTGGGCGACTACACCGGGGAGCTGTTTTTT. The encoded protein is CASSLGDYTGELFF.

V and J are TRBV5-1 and TRBJ1-6, with D tentatively TRBD1 (5 bases). The CDR3 runs 14 residues. Germline values: CDR1 SGHRS, CDR2 YFSETQ. V shed 2 bases and J shed 13 bases, with 16 bases lying between them. CDR3 residues: CASSFRPGDRPLHF. CDR3 nucleotide sequence: TGCGCCAGCAGCTTTCGACCGGGGGATAGGCCCCTCCACTTT.

This rearrangement joins TRBV7-9 to TRBJ1-6, with 9 positions matching TRBD1. The CDR3 contains 15 residues. Germline V gives CDR1 SEHNR, CDR2 FQNEAQ (reference sequence). After removal of 5 bases from V and 10 bases from J, the junction contained 9 bases not matched to a gene. DNA of the CDR3: TGTGCCAGCAGCCTCGGACAGGGGAGTGGATCACCCCTCCACTTT. Translation gives CASSLGQGSGSPLHF.

J is TRBJ1-5 and V is TRBV29-1, with 7 bases lining up with TRBD1. CDR1 and CDR2 from the germline V gene are SQVTM and ANQGSEA. V shed 7 bases and J 4 bases; nucleotides not matched to a gene: 4. CDR3 length equals 12 residues. CDR3 bases: TGCAGCGCCGGGACAGAGAATCAGCCCCAGCATTTT. Its translation is CSAGTENQPQHF.

J is TRBJ1-1 and V is TRBV6-5, with a possible D match to TRBD1 (5 bases). Deletions cut 6 bases from V and 10 bases from J, with 24 bases between. The length of the CDR3 is 15 residues. Germline V gene sequence: CDR1 MNHEY, CDR2 SVGAGI. This chain's CDR3 is CASSTLRGLSSGAFF. DNA for the CDR3: TGTGCCAGCAGCACCCTTCGGGGACTCAGCTCCGGAGCTTTCTTT.

This clone occurred a few times. This chain joins TRBV10-1 and TRBJ2-7, with D unresolved. This CDR3 contains 12 residues. Deletions cut 3 bases from V and 1 base from J, with 4 bases between. Germline lookup yields CDR1 WNHNN and CDR2 SYGVQD (reference sequence). CDR3 coding DNA: TGCGCCAGCAGTGAAGGGTCCTACGAGCAGTACTTC. This translates into CASSEGSYEQYF.

The gene calls are TRBV6-5 and TRBJ1-5, with 7 nucleotides matching TRBD1. This CDR3 region has 13 residues. Germline CDR1 MNHEY, CDR2 SVGAGI. Trimming took 9 bases from V and 4 from J; bases not matched to a gene: 6. The CDR3: CASCDRVNQPQHF. The CDR3 region has the DNA TGTGCCAGTTGTGACAGGGTGAATCAGCCCCAGCATTTT.

The V gene is TRBV30, the J gene TRBJ1-2, with unresolved D. CDR1 GTSNPN and CDR2 SVGIG come from the germline V gene (reference sequence). Between the trimmed V and J ends, which lost 2 bases and 4 bases, there was a span of 11 bases. This CDR3 region has 13 residues. The CDR3 DNA is TGTGCCTGGAGTCCGACCGAATCCTATGGCTACACCTTC. Translating it yields CAWSPTESYGYTF.

The chain joins TRBV7-8 to TRBJ1-6, with D unresolved. The ends were cut back, 5 bases at V and 9 bases at J, with 11 bases in the middle. Germline V CDR1 and CDR2: SGHVS, FQNEAQ. The CDR3 extends over 13 amino acids. The DNA for the CDR3 is TGTGCCAGCAGCCCGACCGGGGTTTCACCCCTCCACTTT. It specifies CASSPTGVSPLHF.

This chain connects TRBV11-2 to TRBJ1-1, with D perhaps TRBD1 (5 bases). In germline, CDR1 is SGHAT, CDR2 FQNNGV. The CDR3 has 13 amino acids. Trimming stripped 5 bases from V and 4 bases from J, with 11 bases between. CDR3 loop: CASSPQGPTEAFF. The CDR3 nucleotides are TGTGCCAGCAGCCCCCAGGGTCCCACTGAAGCTTTCTTT.

The chain joins TRBV6-6 to TRBJ1-1, with D uncertain. Germline values: CDR1 MNHNY, CDR2 SVGAGI (reference sequence). The CDR3 has 12 residues. The V end was cut by 4 bases, the J end by 4 bases, with 7 bases between. The CDR3 reads CASSFGSTEAFF. CDR3 sequence (DNA): TGTGCCAGCAGTTTCGGGAGCACTGAAGCTTTCTTT.

This sequence joins TRBV7-8 and TRBJ2-7; D ambiguous. Trimming removed 1 base at V and 0 bases at J, with 7 bases between. The CDR3 length is 14 residues. The germline V gene encodes CDR1 SGHVS and CDR2 FQNEAQ. The chain's CDR3 is CASSLGLSSYEQYF. CDR3 sequence (DNA): TGTGCCAGCAGCTTAGGGCTCAGCTCCTACGAGCAGTACTTC. Full variable domain (outside the CDR3, taken from reference TRBV7-8 and TRBJ2-7): GAGVSQSPRYKVAKRGQDVALRCDPISGHVSLFWYQQALGQGPEFLTYFQNEAQLDKSGLPSDRFFAERPEGSVSTLKIQRTQQEDSAVYLCASSLGLSSYEQYFGPGTRLTVT.

As for this clone: One end of the junction varies from germline; a read error may be responsible. The chain recombines TRBV7-7 with TRBJ2-2, with 9 nucleotides matching TRBD1. This CDR3 contains 15 residues. Germline V gene data show CDR1 as SSHAT and CDR2 as FNYEAQ (reference sequence). The CDR3 sequence is CASSPGTGKGGELFF. The CDR3 bases are TGTGCTAGCAGCCCCGGGACAGGGAAAGGCGGGGAGCTGTTTTTT.

V is TRBV13 and J is TRBJ2-7, with 8 bases that match TRBD2. The CDR3 runs 14 residues. The junction had 9 bases not matched to a gene; V was cut back by 6 bases and J by 5 bases. The V gene's germline CDR1 is PRHDT and CDR2 FYEKMQ (reference sequence). CDR3 loop: CASRSTGTSNEQYF. Here the CDR3 DNA reads TGTGCCAGCAGGTCAACCGGGACTAGTAACGAGCAGTACTTC.

The V call is TRBV7-2, the J call TRBJ2-3; 9 bases are shared with TRBD2. The length of the CDR3 is 15 residues. Trimming cost V 1 base and J 7 bases; bases outside gene matches: 6. Germline-derived CDR1 and CDR2 are SGHTA and FQGNSA. The chain's CDR3 is CASSLEAGGPHTQYF. Here the CDR3 DNA reads TGTGCCAGCAGCTTAGAGGCGGGGGGGCCGCATACGCAGTATTTT.

The rearrangement links TRBV30 to TRBJ1-2; tentatively, D is TRBD1 (5 bases). Germline CDR1 reads GTSNPN; CDR2 reads SVGIG (reference sequence). This CDR3 contains 13 residues. The V end was cut by 0 bases, the J end by 8 bases, with 13 bases between. CDR3 nucleotides: TGTGCCTGGAGTGTACTTCGGGGGTCGGGCTACACCTTC. Translating gives CAWSVLRGSGYTF.

The chain uses TRBV7-2 and TRBJ2-2; 7 nucleotides line up with TRBD1. Germline CDR1 SGHTA, CDR2 FQGNSA. V shed 6 bases and J 6 bases; nucleotides not matched to a gene: 10. The CDR3 contains 15 residues. The CDR3 protein is CASRSGRGTSGELFF. CDR3 DNA: TGTGCCAGCAGATCGGGCAGGGGGACCTCCGGGGAGCTGTTTTTT.

V gene TRBV6-2 or TRBV6-3 combines with J gene TRBJ2-7, with a tentative D call TRBD1 (5 bases). V was shortened by 5 bases and J by 7 bases, with 12 bases between the two germline ends. This CDR3 is 12 amino acids long. CDR1 is MNHEY and CDR2 is SVGEGT in the germline V gene. CDR3 DNA sequence: TGTGCCAGCAGTCAGGGTTATCGGGAGCAGTACTTC. Its translation: CASSQGYREQYF.

This chain links TRBV10-1 with TRBJ1-1, with D tentatively TRBD1 (5 bases). CDR1 and CDR2 from the germline V gene are WNHNN and SYGVQD (reference sequence). The V end was cut by 6 bases, the J end by 3 bases, with 11 bases between. The CDR3 sequence is 13 residues long. The CDR3 coding sequence is TGCGCCAGCAGCCCAGACAGATACACTGAAGCTTTCTTT. This codes for CASSPDRYTEAFF.

The chain recombines TRBV6-7 with TRBJ1-5, with a weak D call TRBD1 (5 bases). TRBV6-7 is an ORF, and what it does is uncertain. This CDR3 comprises 16 residues. V was cut by 6 bases and J by 0 bases, with 15 bases left in between. The CDR3 protein is CASSLQEPYSNQPQHF. CDR3 nucleotide sequence: TGTGCCAGCAGCTTACAGGAGCCTTATAGCAATCAGCCCCAGCATTTT.

This clone was observed a single time. The rearrangement joins TRBV7-9 to TRBJ2-6; D ambiguous. The ends were cut back, 3 bases at V and 6 bases at J, with 6 bases in the middle. Germline V gene lookup returns CDR1 SEHNR and CDR2 FQNEAQ (reference sequence). The CDR3 is made up of 13 amino acids. Written as DNA, the CDR3 is TGTGCCAGCAGCTTGTGGCAGGCCAACGTCCTGACTTTC. Translated, it gives CASSLWQANVLTF.

This rearrangement joins TRBV30 to TRBJ2-5; the D gene is possibly TRBD2 (5 bases). CDR1 GTSNPN and CDR2 SVGIG come from the germline V gene (reference sequence). V lost 4 bases and J 5 bases, leaving 14 bases between the germline ends. This CDR3 has 13 amino acids. The CDR3 is CAWNRGDWETQYF. The CDR3 DNA follows: TGTGCCTGGAATCGGGGAGACTGGGAGACCCAGTACTTC.

V is TRBV18 and J is TRBJ2-1; 7 positions agree with TRBD1. The ends lost 5 bases at V and 9 bases at J; junction bases unmatched: 10. This CDR3 is 14 amino acids long. Per germline, CDR1 KGHSH and CDR2 LQKENI. The CDR3 nucleotides are TGTGCCAGCTCATCCCTGGAACAGGGGAGTGAGCAGTTCTTC. This sequence encodes CASSSLEQGSEQFF.

The chain joins TRBV19 to TRBJ1-1; D possibly corresponds to TRBD1 (5 bases). The CDR3 runs to 13 residues. V was trimmed by 8 bases and J by 4 bases, leaving 14 bases between them. Germline-derived CDR1 and CDR2 are LNHDA and SQIVND (reference sequence). The CDR3 region is CASPNGARTEAFF. CDR3 nucleotide sequence: TGTGCCAGTCCCAACGGGGCTCGCACTGAAGCTTTCTTT.

J is TRBJ2-6 and V is TRBV5-5; D is ambiguous. This CDR3 region has 16 residues. V was cut by 4 bases and J by 0 bases, with 11 bases left in between. Germline CDR1 SGHKS, CDR2 YYEKEE (reference sequence). In DNA, the CDR3 is TGTGCCAGCAGCCATACTGGGATCTCTGGGGCCAACGTCCTGACTTTC. Its protein product is CASSHTGISGANVLTF.

In DNA, the CDR3 is TGTGCCAGTACCCTGGGGGGGGCAGGGGCCCAAGAGACCCAGTACTTC. The encoded protein is CASTLGGAGAQETQYF. The chain has TRBV19 and TRBJ2-5; TRBD2 might be the D (7 bases). Germline V lookup: CDR1 LNHDA, CDR2 SQIVND (reference sequence). The germline V and J ends were trimmed by 7 bases and 1 base, with 19 bases remaining between them. The CDR3 is 16 amino acids. Full variable domain (missing parts from reference TRBV19 and TRBJ2-5): DGGITQSPKYLFRKEGQNVTLSCEQNLNHDAMYWYRQDPGQGLRLIYYSQIVNDFQKGDIAEGYSVSREKKESFPLTVTSAQKNPTAFYLCASTLGGAGAQETQYFGPGTRLLVL.

The CDR3 loop is CASSYSEAGSEAFF. The DNA of the CDR3 is TGTGCCAGCAGTTACTCTGAAGCGGGCAGTGAAGCTTTCTTT. This rearrangement joins TRBV6-5 to TRBJ1-1; D remains ambiguous. Germline V gene lookup returns CDR1 MNHEY and CDR2 SVGAGI. This CDR3 region has 14 residues. Trimming removed 0 bases from V and 7 bases from J, with 12 bases in between.

The chain links TRBV23-1 to TRBJ2-7; possible D gene TRBD1, 5 bases. TRBV23-1 is labeled an ORF, and its function is uncertain. The CDR3 length is 15 residues. V lost 0 bases and J lost 0, with 9 bases in between. CDR3 sequence (DNA): TGCGCCAGCAGTCAATCACCCGACAGCTCCTACGAGCAGTACTTC. It yields the protein CASSQSPDSSYEQYF.

The chain employs TRBV3-1 (or the pseudogene TRBV3-2) and TRBJ2-3; TRBD2 matches at 14 bases. CDR3 length equals 19 residues. Germline V gene lookup returns CDR1 LGHDT and CDR2 YNNKEL (reference sequence). Germline trimming cut 0 bases from V and 3 bases from J; bases unmatched to any gene: 8. The CDR3: CASSQEMGTSGSLTDTQYF. The CDR3 coding sequence is TGTGCCAGCAGCCAAGAGATGGGGACTAGCGGGAGTTTGACAGATACGCAGTATTTT.